The T cell receptor beta chain under discussion was sequenced for a study of healthy donors' naive CD4 and CD8 T cells. Study findings and constraints: Chains were not paired, since alpha and beta were sequenced in bulk.

Naive CD4+ cells were sorted as CD4+CD8-CD45RO-CD45RA+; naive CD8+ as CD8+CD4-CD45RA+CD27bright. V shed 5 bases and J shed 1 base, with 11 bases lying between them. Per germline, CDR1 SQVTM and CDR2 ANQGSEA. This CDR3 is 13 amino acids long. With regard to this clonotype: The antigen remains undetermined.

TCR libraries were built from approximately 0.55 ug of total RNA by linear amplification. TCRdb reanalysed the reads using MiXCR and keeps one entry per CDR3 protein. This table holds some 190,000 distinct CDR3 sequences, over 60% found once. This chain joins TRBV29-1 and TRBJ1-1; D is uncertain. This TCR was recovered from a pool of human donors in good health; the sample pools cells from several healthy donors. Source material: naive CD4+ and CD8+ T cells sorted from blood, pooled from several donors. The CDR3 sequence: CSVMAGRNTEAFF. Written as DNA, the CDR3 is TGCAGCGTTATGGCAGGAAGGAACACTGAAGCTTTCTTT.